The TCR beta chain under discussion was sequenced for a study of radiotherapy plus CTLA-4 blockade in lung cancer. Study-wide context: Disease control was present in 30% to 35% of patients, and objective responses in roughly 17%.

The V end was cut by 4 bases, the J end by 4 bases, with 13 bases between. Germline lookup yields CDR1 LGHNA and CDR2 YSLEER. This CDR3 comprises 14 residues. About this clone itself: The antigen remains undetermined.

Those patients who had chemo-refractory metastatic non-small-cell lung cancer were given focal radiation along with CTLA-4 blockade through ipilimumab. Study outcomes and limitations: Tumor-derived TCR clones expanded in blood after radiotherapy plus ipilimumab. Early blood T cell clone dynamics reportedly forecast response best, with interferon-beta.

TCRdb's table, derived via immunoSEQ multiplex PCR, lists solely in-frame clones and lacks some. The top ten clones hold roughly an eighth of a sample with about 14,000 clones, roughly 86% of them seen once. Here the sequenced sample was peripheral blood, taken from a patient treated with radiotherapy plus ipilimumab. This rearrangement joins TRBV4-3 to TRBJ1-1; tentative D call: TRBD1 (5 bases). The sequence was obtained from a human donor with non-small cell lung cancer that progressed on radiotherapy plus ipilimumab. Some clones in this sample may be carry-over from other donors' samples. CDR3 sequence reads: CASSPSSGGTEAFF. The CDR3 nucleotides are TGCGCCAGCAGCCCCTCTTCGGGGGGCACTGAAGCTTTCTTT.